A selection of T cell receptor beta chains follows, all from one sample in a study of CD8 T cells in ankylosing spondylitis. In TCRdb, the 5' RACE reads were re-called with MiXCR into one record per CDR3 protein. The sample carries tens of thousands of distinct CDR3 sequences, about 8.1% recorded once. The specimen was blood, either unsorted or a sorted T cell fraction (not recorded which). The origin of the receptors is a male donor with ankylosing spondylitis. CDR3s leave out the opening cysteine and the closing phenylalanine or tryptophan. Fields, in order: D gene, J gene, V gene, CDR3 protein. D genes are given only for firm matches.

NA	TRBJ2-1	TRBV4-1	ASSQAGIDSYNEQF
NA	TRBJ1-5	TRBV15	ATSRDEDQPQH
TRBD1	TRBJ2-3	TRBV2	ASDLGTESTDTQY
TRBD2	TRBJ2-5	TRBV20-1	SPNPGTSRETQY
NA	TRBJ1-2	TRBV19	ASTLTERYGYT
NA	TRBJ1-1	TRBV19	ASSIVHGAKNTEAF
NA	TRBJ1-2	TRBV19	ASSLRQDYGYT
NA	TRBJ2-7	TRBV7-8	ASSLASRIEQY
NA	TRBJ2-7	TRBV7-9	ASSLALGSTYEQY
TRBD2	TRBJ2-7	TRBV13	ASSSLERGTYEQY
NA	TRBJ2-3	TRBV7-6	ASSLKGDGGRTDTQY
TRBD1	TRBJ2-3	TRBV29-1	SVTGDRTDTQY